This TCR beta chain comes out of a study of siplizumab effects on memory and regulatory T cells. Findings and limits, study-wide: Unstimulated naive T cells seemed to show more diversity than memory cells did, and they also seemed to be among the major contributors to the alloresponse. In siplizumab conditions, mappable alloreactive CD4+ clones averaged roughly 66% Treg-derived, against under 30% in controls.

In regard to this clone: As yet, its antigen is unknown.

The protocol was immunoSEQ multiplex PCR, while the TCRdb copy is restricted to in-frame clones and leaves out a portion. This sample has approximately 110,000 clones, with about 90% found just once. Sequences were obtained from Tregs sorted from blood. The sequence was collected from a human donor in good health.

CDR3 bases: TGCGCCAGCAGTGAGTCGGGGGGCTACGAGCAGTACTTC. This translates into CASSESGGYEQYF. The chain recombines TRBV10-1 with TRBJ2-7; D possibly corresponds to TRBD2 (6 bases). The CDR3 has 13 amino acids. In germline, CDR1 is WNHNN, CDR2 SYGVQD (reference sequence). V gave up 0 bases and J gave up 3 bases, with 6 bases separating them.